This T cell receptor beta chain was documented in a study of blood T cell repertoires in COVID-19. Per the authors' pipeline: Reference gene primer amplification gave estimated nucleated cell counts. Profiling relied on immunoSEQ multiplex PCR, and the TCRdb table lists in-frame clones only, not all of them. Clone size and the V and J calls come from that table; the DNA yielded D and trimming. The table records 310,000 or so clones, about nine tenths of them present only once. Trimming pared 5 bases from V and 4 bases from J, leaving 14 bases between. This CDR3 has 14 amino acids. The germline gives CDR1 SNHLY, CDR2 FYNNEI. Patients from Seattle were sampled longitudinally, starting during active infection.

Sequenced input: peripheral blood. The TCR comes from a woman in her 30s with COVID-19, enrolled during active disease. The chain links TRBV2 to TRBJ2-5; D perhaps matches TRBD2 (5 bases). CDR3 sequence: CASSPLAGGETQYF. The CDR3 DNA follows: TGTGCCAGCAGTCCCCTCGCAGGAGGAGAGACCCAGTACTTC.